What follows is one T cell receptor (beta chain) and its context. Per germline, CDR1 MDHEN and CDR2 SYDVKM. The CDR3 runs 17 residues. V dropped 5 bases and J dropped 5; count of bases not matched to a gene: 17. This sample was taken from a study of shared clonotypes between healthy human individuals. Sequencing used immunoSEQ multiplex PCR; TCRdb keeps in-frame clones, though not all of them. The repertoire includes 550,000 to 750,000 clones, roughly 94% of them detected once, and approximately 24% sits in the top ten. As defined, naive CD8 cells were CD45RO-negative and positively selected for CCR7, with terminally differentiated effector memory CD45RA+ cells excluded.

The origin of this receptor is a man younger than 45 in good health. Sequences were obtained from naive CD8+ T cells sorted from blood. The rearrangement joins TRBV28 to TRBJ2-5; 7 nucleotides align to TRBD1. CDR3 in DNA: TGTGCCAGCAGTCCCGGGACAGATAGAGTTTACACTGAGACCCAGTACTTC. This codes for CASSPGTDRVYTETQYF.